This paragraph reports one T cell receptor beta chain. Trimming left V 3 bases short and J 3 bases short, with 13 bases between. Germline lookup yields CDR1 LNHDA and CDR2 SQIVND (reference sequence). The CDR3 is 15 residues long. This specimen comes from a study of blood T cell repertoires in COVID-19. Study-wide background: Collection of acute and convalescent COVID-19 samples took place in the United States, Italy and Spain. PBMCs, B-cell-depleted T cells, or T cells provided the cDNA or gDNA that made up the material.

Sequencing was performed with immunoSEQ multiplex PCR; in TCRdb, only in-frame clones are kept and a portion is missing. The table shows hundreds of thousands of clones, with around 91% occurring only once. Patients of the Seattle cohort, enrolled during active infection, were followed longitudinally. The chain carries TRBV19 and TRBJ2-3; D gene uncertain. The sequenced sample was peripheral blood. The TCR was taken from a woman aged 40 to 49 with COVID-19, enrolled during active disease. This chain's CDR3 is CASSIRASHTDTQYF. DNA of the CDR3: TGTGCCAGTAGTATTAGAGCGTCACATACAGATACGCAGTATTTT.